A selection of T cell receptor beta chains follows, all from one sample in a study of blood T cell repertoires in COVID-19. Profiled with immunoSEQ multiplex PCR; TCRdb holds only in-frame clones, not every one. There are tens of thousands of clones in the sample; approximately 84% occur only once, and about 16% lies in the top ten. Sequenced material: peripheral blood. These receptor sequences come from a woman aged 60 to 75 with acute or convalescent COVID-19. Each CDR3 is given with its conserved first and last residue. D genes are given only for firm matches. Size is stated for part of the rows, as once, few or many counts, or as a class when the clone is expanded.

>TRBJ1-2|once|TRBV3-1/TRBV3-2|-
CASSREGGVHNYGYTF
TGTGCCAGCAGCCGGGAGGGGGGCGTCCACAACTATGGCTACACCTTC
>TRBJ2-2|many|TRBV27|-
CASRRTAANTGELFF
TGTGCCAGCAGACGGACAGCCGCGAACACCGGGGAGCTGTTTTTT
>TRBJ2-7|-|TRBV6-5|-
CASRETRVSLEQYF
TGTGCCAGCAGAGAGACCAGGGTATCACTCGAGCAGTACTTC
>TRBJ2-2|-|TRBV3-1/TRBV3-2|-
CASSQVQGRAGELFF
TGTGCCAGCAGCCAAGTTCAGGGGCGGGCCGGGGAGCTGTTTTTT
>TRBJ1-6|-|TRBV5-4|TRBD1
CASSQQGALSPLHF
TGTGCCAGCAGCCAACAGGGGGCCTTGTCACCCCTCCACTTT
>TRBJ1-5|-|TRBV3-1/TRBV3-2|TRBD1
CASSNRGQGGNQPQHF
TGTGCCAGCAGCAACCGGGGACAGGGAGGGAATCAGCCCCAGCATTTT
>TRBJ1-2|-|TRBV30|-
CAWTEGQLNYGYTF
TGTGCCTGGACCGAGGGACAACTGAACTATGGCTACACCTTC
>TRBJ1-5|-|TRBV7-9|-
CASSLAGLDRDNQPQHF
TGTGCCAGCAGCTTAGCCGGCCTCGACAGAGACAATCAGCCCCAGCATTTT
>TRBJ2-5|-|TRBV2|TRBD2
CASSEFGWGGEETQYF
TGTGCCAGCAGTGAATTTGGATGGGGGGGAGAAGAGACCCAGTACTTC
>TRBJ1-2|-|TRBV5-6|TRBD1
CASTLTGGYGYTF
TGTGCCAGCACCCTTACAGGGGGCTATGGCTACACCTTC
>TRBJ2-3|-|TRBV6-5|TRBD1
CASSEDRGGTDTQYF
TGTGCCAGCAGCGAGGACAGGGGAGGTACAGATACGCAGTATTTT
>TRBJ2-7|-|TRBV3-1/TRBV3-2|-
CASSLRGAEYEQYF
TGTGCCAGCAGCCTTCGGGGGGCTGAATACGAGCAGTACTTC
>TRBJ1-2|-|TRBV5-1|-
CASSFTGRRSGASGSGYTF
TGCGCCAGCAGCTTTACAGGAAGGAGATCAGGGGCCTCGGGGAGTGGCTACACCTTC
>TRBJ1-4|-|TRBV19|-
CASSTRVDEKLFF
TGTGCCAGTAGTACCAGGGTAGATGAAAAACTGTTTTTT
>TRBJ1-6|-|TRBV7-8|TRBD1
CASSLDAGGKSYNSPLHF
TGTGCCAGCAGCTTAGATGCAGGGGGCAAGTCCTATAATTCACCCCTCCACTTT
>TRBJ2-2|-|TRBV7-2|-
CASSFSPGYTGELFF
TGTGCCAGCAGCTTTTCCCCAGGATACACCGGGGAGCTGTTTTTT
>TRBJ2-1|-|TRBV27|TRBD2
CASRQAGGAYNEQFF
TGTGCCAGCAGGCAGGCGGGGGGGGCTTACAATGAGCAGTTCTTC
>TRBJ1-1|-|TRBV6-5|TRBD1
CASSSQGYTEAFF
TGTGCCAGCAGTTCACAGGGGTATACTGAAGCTTTCTTT
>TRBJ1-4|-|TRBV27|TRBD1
CASSSPGTGQRKLFF
TGTGCCAGCAGTTCCCCCGGGACAGGGCAGAGAAAACTGTTTTTT
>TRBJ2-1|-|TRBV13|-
CASSSPDSNHNEQFF
TGTGCCAGCAGCTCCCCTGACAGCAACCACAATGAGCAGTTCTTC
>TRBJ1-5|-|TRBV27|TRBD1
CASSPGGRGRNQPQHF
TGTGCCAGCAGTCCTGGGGGCAGGGGGAGGAATCAGCCCCAGCATTTT
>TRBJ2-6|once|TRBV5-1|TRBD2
CASSLGPGLAGANVLTF
TGCGCCAGCAGCTTGGGGCCCGGACTAGCTGGGGCCAACGTCCTGACTTTC
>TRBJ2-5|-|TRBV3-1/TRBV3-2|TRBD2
CASSKATSGGRETQYF
TGTGCCAGCAGCAAGGCAACTAGCGGGGGGCGAGAGACCCAGTACTTC
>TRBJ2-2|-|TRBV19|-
CASRRERSGAGELFF
TGTGCCAGTAGGCGTGAGCGTAGTGGCGCCGGGGAGCTGTTTTTT
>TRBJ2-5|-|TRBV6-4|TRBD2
CASSDSGTKPQETQYF
TGTGCCAGCAGTGACTCCGGGACTAAACCTCAAGAGACCCAGTACTTC
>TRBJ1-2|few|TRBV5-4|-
CASSPNRVGGYTF
TGTGCCAGCTCCCCAAACAGGGTAGGAGGCTACACCTTC
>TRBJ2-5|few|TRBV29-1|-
CSVEGMRTQYF
TGCAGCGTTGAAGGTATGAGGACCCAGTACTTC
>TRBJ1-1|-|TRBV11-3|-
CASSLLADTEAFF
TGTGCCAGCAGCTTATTGGCGGACACTGAAGCTTTCTTT
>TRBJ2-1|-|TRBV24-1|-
CATSDVRQTLNNEQFF
TGTGCCACCAGTGACGTAAGACAGACTCTTAACAATGAGCAGTTCTTC
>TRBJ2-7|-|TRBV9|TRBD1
CASSGAGTGAYEQYF
TGTGCCAGCAGCGGCGCCGGGACAGGGGCCTACGAGCAGTACTTC
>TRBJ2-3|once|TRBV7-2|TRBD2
CASGPQRGVTDTQYF
TGTGCCAGCGGGCCGCAGCGGGGGGTCACAGATACGCAGTATTTT
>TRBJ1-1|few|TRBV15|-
CATSRDPPPWAGTEAFF
TGTGCCACCAGCAGAGATCCGCCCCCCTGGGCGGGCACTGAAGCTTTCTTT
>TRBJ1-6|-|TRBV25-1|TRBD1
CASSEQQGVDSPLHF
TGTGCCAGCAGTGAACAACAGGGGGTTGATTCACCCCTCCACTTT
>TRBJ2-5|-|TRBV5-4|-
CASSLAGVGRAETQYF
TGTGCCAGCAGCTTGGCCGGAGTTGGCAGGGCTGAGACCCAGTACTTC
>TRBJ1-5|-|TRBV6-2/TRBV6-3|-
CASSYSVTGPKQPQHF
TGTGCCAGCAGTTACTCGGTGACAGGCCCCAAGCAGCCCCAGCATTTT